Sequencing of this T cell receptor (beta chain) was carried out in a study of PD-1 blockade in classical Hodgkin lymphoma. Study-wide findings and caveats: It was reported that newly diagnosed patients had less baseline TCR diversity than healthy donors.

Using immunoSEQ multiplex PCR, the repertoire was profiled, and TCRdb retains in-frame clones only, with some absent. The profile shows about 21,000 clones, approximately 83% of them singletons. On this clone itself: Its antigen remains unknown.

Documented time point: newly diagnosed, previously untreated cHL patient sample. Thawed PBMCs underwent magnetic negative selection to yield purified CD4+ T cells. The length of the CDR3 is 14 residues. The trim removed 3 bases at V and 4 bases at J, leaving 2 bases unmatched. CDR1 and CDR2 from the germline V gene are SEHNR and FQNEAQ (reference sequence). V gene TRBV7-9 combines with J gene TRBJ1-2; TRBD1 agrees at 10 bases. The material sequenced was CD4+ T cells from blood. This TCR was recovered from a human donor with classical Hodgkin lymphoma. CDR3 protein: CASSLTGGVYGYTF. CDR3 in DNA: TGTGCCAGCAGCTTGACAGGGGGCGTCTATGGCTACACCTTC.